This TCR beta chain was recorded in a study of early T cells in non-severe SARS-CoV-2 infection. TCRdb called the 5' RACE reads again in MiXCR, with one record for every CDR3 protein. The data contain 55,000 or so distinct CDR3 sequences, roughly 10% of them singletons. Trimming removed 5 bases at V and 0 bases at J, with 11 bases between. The CDR3 contains 15 residues. Germline CDR1 and CDR2: MNHEY and SVGEGT. Sequencing was carried out using whole blood. The chain recombines TRBV6-2 or TRBV6-3 with TRBJ1-5; D gene uncertain. The clonotype originates from an adult who was a healthcare worker with PCR-confirmed SARS-CoV-2 infection or an uninfected control (not recorded which). The DNA of the CDR3 is TGTGCCAGCAGTAAACGTCCTGATAGCAATCAGCCCCAGCATTTT. The encoded protein is CASSKRPDSNQPQHF.